The 16 T cell receptor beta chains in this list originate from one sample, sequenced in a study of T cells in Graves' hyperthyroidism and ophthalmopathy. Amplified TCR beta CDR3 regions came from RNA transcripts. With the HTBI primer set, the TCR CDR3 went through a first round of RT-PCR. Each CDR3 protein gets one entry after TCRdb re-called the multiplex PCR reads with MiXCR. The repertoire holds about 590,000 distinct CDR3 sequences, with 15% to 17% as singletons. The material sequenced was blood. The receptors originated from a woman aged 25 to 39 with Graves' hyperthyroidism.

Many counts were recorded for this clonotype. The rearrangement joins TRBV6-6 to TRBJ2-7; D unclear. V lost 0 bases, J lost 4 bases, and 13 bases lay in between. Looked up from germline, CDR1 is MNHNY and CDR2 is SVGAGI (reference sequence). CDR3 length: 15 residues. The CDR3 DNA follows: TGTGCCAGCAGTTACTCGGTTCACCAAGGGTACGAGCAGTACTTC. Protein product: CASSYSVHQGYEQYF.

Many counts were recorded for this clonotype. The chain carries TRBV30 and TRBJ1-2; tentative D call: TRBD1 (5 bases). Germline lookup yields CDR1 GTSNPN and CDR2 SVGIG (reference sequence). With 3 bases removed from V and 3 bases from J, the gap between germline ends came to 14 bases. This CDR3 comprises 14 residues. Here the CDR3 reads CAWRGLGDYYGYTF. In DNA, the CDR3 is TGTGCCTGGAGGGGGTTAGGGGATTACTATGGCTACACCTTC.

This clonotype was observed many times. The chain carries TRBV18 and TRBJ2-7; tentatively, D is TRBD2 (6 bases). V dropped 0 bases and J dropped 3 bases, with 9 bases sitting between them. The germline gives CDR1 KGHSH, CDR2 LQKENI. The CDR3 has 14 residues. CDR3 protein: CASSPPGGYYEQYF. The CDR3 nucleotides are TGTGCCAGCTCACCACCTGGAGGGTACTACGAGCAGTACTTC.

This clonotype occurred many times. V gene TRBV2 combines with J gene TRBJ2-7; 7 nucleotides match TRBD1. With V trimmed by 6 bases and J by 3 bases, 2 bases remained unmatched. The germline gives CDR1 SNHLY, CDR2 FYNNEI. The CDR3 length is 12 residues. CDR3: CASRGQFYEQYF. CDR3 bases: TGTGCCAGCAGGGGACAGTTCTACGAGCAGTACTTC.

This sequence joins TRBV7-9 and TRBJ2-2; 8 bases agree with TRBD2. Germline CDR1 reads SEHNR; CDR2 reads FQNEAQ (reference sequence). The CDR3 spans 14 residues. The V and J ends lost 9 bases and 2 bases, in that order; junction bases with no gene match: 5. CDR3 nucleotide sequence: TGTGCCAGAAGCGGGAGTCCCAACACCGGGGAGCTGTTTTTT. It codes for CARSGSPNTGELFF.

This clonotype was recorded at least ten times. The chain combines TRBV7-8 with TRBJ2-1; 7 bases fit TRBD2. V was pared by 2 bases and J by 7 bases, with 8 bases of the junction left unmatched. Per the germline V gene, CDR1 is SGHVS and CDR2 is FQNEAQ. CDR3 length equals 15 residues. The CDR3 bases are TGTGCCAGCAGCTTAATTGGGGGGGGGGGTAATGAGCAGTTCTTC. Translation: CASSLIGGGGNEQFF.

This rearrangement joins TRBV15 to TRBJ1-2; D perhaps matches TRBD1 (6 bases). V was pared by 0 bases and J by 0 bases, with 11 bases between. The CDR3 contains 16 residues. CDR1 is LNHNV, CDR2 YYDKDF, per germline (reference sequence). CDR3 nucleotide sequence: TGTGCCACCAGCAGAGATCACAGGGTATCTAACTATGGCTACACCTTC. Translation: CATSRDHRVSNYGYTF.

This clonotype has ten or more counts. The rearrangement links TRBV18 to TRBJ2-5, with D possibly being TRBD2 (5 bases). Trimming removed 6 bases at V and 6 bases at J, with 17 bases between. This CDR3 region has 14 residues. Germline loops: CDR1 KGHSH, CDR2 LQKENI. CDR3 nucleotide sequence: TGTGCCAGCTCCCTACCGGGAAACGAAAAGACCCAGTACTTC. Protein: CASSLPGNEKTQYF.

This clonotype appeared many times. The rearrangement uses TRBV2 and TRBJ2-5; D is ambiguous. This CDR3 has 13 amino acids. The germline V gene encodes CDR1 SNHLY and CDR2 FYNNEI. Trimming removed 6 bases from V and 4 bases from J, with 12 bases in between. The CDR3 here is CASRSLYRETQYF. The CDR3 DNA reads TGTGCCAGCAGAAGTCTATATCGAGAGACCCAGTACTTC.

The chain has TRBV6-1 and TRBJ2-7; weak D call: TRBD1 (5 bases). Trimming removed 5 bases at V and 3 bases at J, with 17 bases between. CDR1 is MNHNS and CDR2 is SASEGT in the germline V gene. This CDR3 has 15 amino acids. The CDR3 reads CASSNPQGWNYEQYF. CDR3 sequence (DNA): TGTGCCAGCAGTAATCCTCAGGGTTGGAACTACGAGCAGTACTTC.

This clonotype was counted a few times. V is TRBV20-1 and J is TRBJ1-4, with 10 bases matching TRBD1. The CDR3 runs 15 residues. Trimming removed 3 bases from V and 7 bases from J; junction bases left unmatched: 8. The germline gives CDR1 DFQATT, CDR2 SNEGSKA (reference sequence). The CDR3 loop reads CSARDTGTGVEKLFF. For the CDR3, the DNA is TGCAGTGCTAGGGATACCGGGACAGGGGTTGAAAAACTGTTTTTT.

The V and J genes are TRBV7-2 and TRBJ1-3, with D maybe TRBD1 (6 bases). The CDR3 has 16 residues. V lost 1 base and J lost 2, with 12 bases in between. The germline gives CDR1 SGHTA, CDR2 FQGNSA. The CDR3 spells CASSLGPSGAGNTIYF. In nucleotides, the CDR3 is TGTGCCAGCAGCTTAGGGCCGTCAGGGGCTGGAAACACCATATATTTT.

In this sample, this clonotype turned up many times. The chain carries TRBV20-1 and TRBJ1-1; 9 bases match TRBD1. V lost 3 bases and J lost 0; bases outside the gene matches: 2. Germline V gives CDR1 DFQATT, CDR2 SNEGSKA (reference sequence). The CDR3 covers 14 residues. The CDR3 protein is CSARGDRVNTEAFF. Here the CDR3 DNA reads TGCAGTGCTAGGGGGGACAGGGTGAACACTGAAGCTTTCTTT.

This clonotype has at least ten counts. The rearrangement uses TRBV5-1 and TRBJ2-7; the D gene is possibly TRBD2 (5 bases). Trimming pared 4 bases from V and 4 bases from J, leaving 12 bases between. Germline CDR1 reads SGHRS; CDR2 reads YFSETQ. The CDR3 is 13 amino acids. CDR3 nucleotides: TGCGCCAGCAGCGGGGAGACGGGGTACGAGCAGTACTTC. The encoded protein is CASSGETGYEQYF.

This clonotype was recorded many times. The rearrangement uses TRBV27 and TRBJ2-2; no clear D. The CDR3 runs 12 residues. The V gene lost 5 bases and the J gene lost 8 bases, with 9 bases spanning the gap. The germline gives CDR1 MNHEY, CDR2 SMNVEV (reference sequence). This CDR3 reads CASSLNYGELFF. The CDR3 nucleotides read TGTGCCAGCAGTCTTAACTATGGGGAGCTGTTTTTT.

This clonotype came up many times. The rearrangement joins TRBV10-3 to TRBJ2-1; D perhaps matches TRBD1 (5 bases). The ends were cut back, 2 bases at V and 3 bases at J, with 8 bases in the middle. Germline V CDR1 and CDR2: ENHRY, SYGVKD. This CDR3 contains 14 residues. The CDR3 spells CAISEDRGYNEQFF. CDR3 coding DNA: TGTGCCATCAGTGAGGACAGAGGCTACAATGAGCAGTTCTTC.